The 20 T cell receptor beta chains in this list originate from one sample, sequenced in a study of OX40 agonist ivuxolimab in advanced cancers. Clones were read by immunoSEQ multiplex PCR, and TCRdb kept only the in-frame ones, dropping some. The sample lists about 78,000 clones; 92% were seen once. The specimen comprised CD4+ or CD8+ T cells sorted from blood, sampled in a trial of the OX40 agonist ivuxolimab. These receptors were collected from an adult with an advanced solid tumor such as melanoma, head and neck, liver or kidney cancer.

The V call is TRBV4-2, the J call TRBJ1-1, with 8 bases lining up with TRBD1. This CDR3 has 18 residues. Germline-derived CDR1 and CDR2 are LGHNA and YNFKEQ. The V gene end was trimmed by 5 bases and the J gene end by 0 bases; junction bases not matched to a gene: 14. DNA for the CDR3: TGTGCCAGCAGCAATTTCCAGGGGGCGCGAGAAGTGAACACTGAAGCTTTCTTT. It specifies CASSNFQGAREVNTEAFF.

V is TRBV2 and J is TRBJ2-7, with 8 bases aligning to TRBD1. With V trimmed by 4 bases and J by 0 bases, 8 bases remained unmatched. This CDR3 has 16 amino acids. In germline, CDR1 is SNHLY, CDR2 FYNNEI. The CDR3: CASSGGDRPFSYEQYF. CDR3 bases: TGTGCCAGCAGTGGGGGGGACAGGCCCTTCTCCTACGAGCAGTACTTC.

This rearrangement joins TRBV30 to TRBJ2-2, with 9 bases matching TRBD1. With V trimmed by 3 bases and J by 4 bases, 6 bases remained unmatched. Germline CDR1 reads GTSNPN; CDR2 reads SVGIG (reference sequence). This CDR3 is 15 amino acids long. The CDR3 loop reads CAWRVRDRVTGELFF. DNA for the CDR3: TGTGCCTGGAGGGTCCGGGACAGGGTCACCGGGGAGCTGTTTTTT.

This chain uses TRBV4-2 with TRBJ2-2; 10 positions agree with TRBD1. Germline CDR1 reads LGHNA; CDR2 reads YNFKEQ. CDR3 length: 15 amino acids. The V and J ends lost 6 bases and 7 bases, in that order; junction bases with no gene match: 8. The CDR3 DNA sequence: TGTGCCAGCAGACAACGACAGGGGGCGCACGGGGAGCTGTTTTTT. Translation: CASRQRQGAHGELFF.

This CDR3 is CASSSSTGELFF. The CDR3 nucleotides read TGTGCCAGCAGTTCGAGCACCGGGGAGCTGTTTTTT. V is TRBV6-4 and J is TRBJ2-2, with no clear D. CDR3 length: 12 amino acids. The germline V and J ends were trimmed by 5 bases and 4 bases, with 5 bases remaining between them. Germline CDR1 and CDR2: MRHNA and SNTAGT.

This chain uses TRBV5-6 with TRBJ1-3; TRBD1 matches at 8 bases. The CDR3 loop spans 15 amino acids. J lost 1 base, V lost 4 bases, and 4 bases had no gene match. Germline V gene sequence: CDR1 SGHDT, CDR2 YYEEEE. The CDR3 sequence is CASSPRTGSGNTIYF. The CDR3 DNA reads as TGTGCCAGCAGCCCAAGGACAGGGTCTGGAAACACCATATATTTT.

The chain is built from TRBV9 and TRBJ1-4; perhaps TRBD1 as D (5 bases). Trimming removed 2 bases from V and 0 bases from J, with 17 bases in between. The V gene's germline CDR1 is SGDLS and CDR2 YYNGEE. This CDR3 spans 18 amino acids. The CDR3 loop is CASSVGDHVVATNEKLFF. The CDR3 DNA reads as TGTGCCAGCAGCGTCGGGGACCATGTAGTGGCAACTAATGAAAAACTGTTTTTT.

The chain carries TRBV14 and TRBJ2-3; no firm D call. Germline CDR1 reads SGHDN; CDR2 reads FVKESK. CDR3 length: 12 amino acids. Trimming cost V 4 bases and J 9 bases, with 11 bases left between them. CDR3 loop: CASSPMDDTQYF. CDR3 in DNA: TGTGCCAGCAGCCCCATGGACGACACGCAGTATTTT.

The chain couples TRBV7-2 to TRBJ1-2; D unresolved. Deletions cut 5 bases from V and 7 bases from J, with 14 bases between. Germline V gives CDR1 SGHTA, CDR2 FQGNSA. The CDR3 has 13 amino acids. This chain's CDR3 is CASSPGFVLGYTF. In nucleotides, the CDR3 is TGTGCCAGCAGCCCGGGGTTTGTTCTTGGCTACACCTTC.

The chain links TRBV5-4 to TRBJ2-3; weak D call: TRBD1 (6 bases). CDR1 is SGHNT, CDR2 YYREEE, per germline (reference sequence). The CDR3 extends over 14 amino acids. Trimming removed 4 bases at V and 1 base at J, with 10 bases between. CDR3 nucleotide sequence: TGTGCCAGCAGCCCGTGGACAGGCACAGATACGCAGTATTTT. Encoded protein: CASSPWTGTDTQYF.

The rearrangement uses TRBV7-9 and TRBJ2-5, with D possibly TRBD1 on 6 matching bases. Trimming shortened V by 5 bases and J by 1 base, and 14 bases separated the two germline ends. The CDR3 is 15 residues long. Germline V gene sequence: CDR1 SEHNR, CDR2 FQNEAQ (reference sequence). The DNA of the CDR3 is TGTGCCAGCAGCCCCCCCGGACAGATCCAAGAGACCCAGTACTTC. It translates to CASSPPGQIQETQYF.

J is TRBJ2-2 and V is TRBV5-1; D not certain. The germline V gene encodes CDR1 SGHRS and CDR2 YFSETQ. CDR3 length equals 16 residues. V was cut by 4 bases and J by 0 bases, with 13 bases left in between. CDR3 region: CASSPRSTPNTGELFF. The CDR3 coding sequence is TGCGCCAGCAGCCCCCGGTCCACCCCGAACACCGGGGAGCTGTTTTTT.

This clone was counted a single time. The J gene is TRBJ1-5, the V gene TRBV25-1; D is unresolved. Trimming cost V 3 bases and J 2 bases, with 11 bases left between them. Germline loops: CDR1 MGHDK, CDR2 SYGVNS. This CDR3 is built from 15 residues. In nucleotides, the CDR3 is TGTGCCAGCAGTGATGGTCAGGTAGGCAATCAGCCCCAGCATTTT. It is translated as CASSDGQVGNQPQHF.

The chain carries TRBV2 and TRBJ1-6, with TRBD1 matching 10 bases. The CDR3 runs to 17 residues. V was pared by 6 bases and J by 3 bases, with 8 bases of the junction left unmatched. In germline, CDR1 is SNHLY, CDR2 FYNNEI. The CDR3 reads CASRLRDRGYYNSPLHF. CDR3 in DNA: TGTGCCAGCAGACTGAGGGACAGGGGATACTATAATTCACCCCTCCACTTT.

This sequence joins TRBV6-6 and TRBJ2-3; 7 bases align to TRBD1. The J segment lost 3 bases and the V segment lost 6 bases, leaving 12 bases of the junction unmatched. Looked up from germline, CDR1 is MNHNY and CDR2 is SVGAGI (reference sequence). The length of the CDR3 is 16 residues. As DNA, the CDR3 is TGTGCCAGCAGCTCAACCGACAGGGAAAGTACAGATACGCAGTATTTT. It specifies CASSSTDRESTDTQYF.

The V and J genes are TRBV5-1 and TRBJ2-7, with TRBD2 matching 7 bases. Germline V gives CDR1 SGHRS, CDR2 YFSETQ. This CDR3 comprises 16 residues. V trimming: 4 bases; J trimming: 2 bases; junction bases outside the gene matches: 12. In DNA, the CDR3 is TGCGCCAGCAGCGTGCGAGCGGGGAGTGGTACCTACGAGCAGTACTTC. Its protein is CASSVRAGSGTYEQYF.

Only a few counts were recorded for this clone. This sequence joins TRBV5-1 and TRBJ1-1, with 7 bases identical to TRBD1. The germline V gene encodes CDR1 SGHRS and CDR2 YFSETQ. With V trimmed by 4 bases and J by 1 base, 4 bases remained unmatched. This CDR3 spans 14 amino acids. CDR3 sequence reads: CASSPGTANTEAFF. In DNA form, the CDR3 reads TGCGCCAGCAGCCCCGGGACAGCGAACACTGAAGCTTTCTTT.

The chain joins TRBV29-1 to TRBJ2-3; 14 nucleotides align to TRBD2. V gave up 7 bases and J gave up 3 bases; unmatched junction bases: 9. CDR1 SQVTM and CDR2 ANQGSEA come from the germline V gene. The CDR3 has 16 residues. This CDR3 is CSGIGTSGRGTDTQYF. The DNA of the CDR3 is TGCAGCGGAATAGGGACTAGCGGGAGAGGAACAGATACGCAGTATTTT.

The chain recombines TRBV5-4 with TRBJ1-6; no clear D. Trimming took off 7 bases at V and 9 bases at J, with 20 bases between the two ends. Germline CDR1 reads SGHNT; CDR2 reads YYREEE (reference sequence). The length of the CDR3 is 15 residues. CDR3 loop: CASGDRAPSGSPLHF. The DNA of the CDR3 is TGTGCCAGCGGAGACCGAGCTCCCTCTGGTTCACCCCTCCACTTT.

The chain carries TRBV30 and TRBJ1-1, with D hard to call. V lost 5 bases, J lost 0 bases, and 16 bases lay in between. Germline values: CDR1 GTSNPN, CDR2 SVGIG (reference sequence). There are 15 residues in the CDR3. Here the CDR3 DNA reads TGTGCCTGGCGGTTTTTATATACCTTGAACACTGAAGCTTTCTTT. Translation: CAWRFLYTLNTEAFF.